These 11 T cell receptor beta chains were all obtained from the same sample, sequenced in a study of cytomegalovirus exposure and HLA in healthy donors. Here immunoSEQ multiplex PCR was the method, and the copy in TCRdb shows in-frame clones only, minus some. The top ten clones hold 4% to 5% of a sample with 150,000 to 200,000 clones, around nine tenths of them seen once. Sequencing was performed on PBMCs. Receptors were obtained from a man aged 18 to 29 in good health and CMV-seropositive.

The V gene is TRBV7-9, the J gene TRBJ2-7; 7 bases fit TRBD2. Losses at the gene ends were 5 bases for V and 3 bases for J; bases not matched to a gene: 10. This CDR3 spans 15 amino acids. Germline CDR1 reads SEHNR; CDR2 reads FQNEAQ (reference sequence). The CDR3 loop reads CASSEGGTRSYEQYF. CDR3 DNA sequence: TGTGCCAGCAGCGAGGGAGGGACTCGGAGCTACGAGCAGTACTTC.

The CDR3: CASRDWTREGETQYF. In DNA form, the CDR3 reads TGTGCCAGCCGTGACTGGACGCGGGAGGGAGAGACCCAGTACTTC. This chain joins TRBV27 and TRBJ2-5, with 9 bases lining up with TRBD2. The germline CDR1 and CDR2 sequences are MNHEY and SMNVEV (reference sequence). V was pared by 8 bases and J by 4 bases, with 11 bases of the junction left unmatched. This CDR3 comprises 15 residues.

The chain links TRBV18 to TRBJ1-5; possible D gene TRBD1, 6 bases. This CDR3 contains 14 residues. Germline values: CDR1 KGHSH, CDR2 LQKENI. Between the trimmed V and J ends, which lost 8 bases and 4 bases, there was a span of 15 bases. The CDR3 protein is CASTEEGGNQPQHF. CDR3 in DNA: TGTGCCAGCACGGAAGAGGGGGGGAATCAGCCCCAGCATTTT.

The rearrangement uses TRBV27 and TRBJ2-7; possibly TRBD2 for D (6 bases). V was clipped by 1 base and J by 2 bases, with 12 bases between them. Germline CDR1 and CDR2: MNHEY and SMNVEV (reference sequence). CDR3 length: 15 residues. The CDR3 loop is CASSLFGGKTYEQYF. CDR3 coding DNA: TGTGCCAGCAGTTTATTCGGGGGAAAAACCTACGAGCAGTACTTC.

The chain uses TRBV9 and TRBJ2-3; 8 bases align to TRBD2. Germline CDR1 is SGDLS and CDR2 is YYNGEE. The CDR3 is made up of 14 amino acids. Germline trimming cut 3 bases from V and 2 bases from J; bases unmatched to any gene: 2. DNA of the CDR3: TGTGCCAGCAGCGATAGCGGGGCCACAGATACGCAGTATTTT. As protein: CASSDSGATDTQYF.

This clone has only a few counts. In DNA form, the CDR3 reads TGCGCCAGCAGCTTGGATATAGGGGATCCCTTAACTGGCTACACCTTC. It translates to CASSLDIGDPLTGYTF. This chain joins TRBV5-1 and TRBJ1-2; tentative D call: TRBD1 (5 bases). Per germline, CDR1 SGHRS and CDR2 YFSETQ. The CDR3 covers 16 residues. V gave up 0 bases and J gave up 7 bases, with 19 bases separating them.

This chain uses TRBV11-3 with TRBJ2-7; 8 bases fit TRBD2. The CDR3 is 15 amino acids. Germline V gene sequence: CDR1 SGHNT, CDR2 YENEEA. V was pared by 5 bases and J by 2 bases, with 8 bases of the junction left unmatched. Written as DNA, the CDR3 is TGTGCCAGCAGCCCTGGACTAGCCGACACCTACGAGCAGTACTTC. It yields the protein CASSPGLADTYEQYF.

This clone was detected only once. DNA for the CDR3: TGTGCCAGCAGCTTGGATTGGGGGACAGGGGTTAACTATGGCTACACCTTC. Protein sequence: CASSLDWGTGVNYGYTF. V is TRBV5-5 and J is TRBJ1-2; 10 bases are shared with TRBD1. The CDR3 spans 17 residues. The V and J ends lost 0 bases and 1 base, in that order; junction bases with no gene match: 6. Per the germline V gene, CDR1 is SGHKS and CDR2 is YYEKEE (reference sequence).

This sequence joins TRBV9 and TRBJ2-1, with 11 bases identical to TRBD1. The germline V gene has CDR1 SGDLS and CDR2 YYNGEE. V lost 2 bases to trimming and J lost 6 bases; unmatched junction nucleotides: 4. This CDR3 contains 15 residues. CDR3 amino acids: CASSVRTGGSNEQFF. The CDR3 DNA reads TGTGCCAGCAGCGTGAGGACAGGGGGCTCCAATGAGCAGTTCTTC.

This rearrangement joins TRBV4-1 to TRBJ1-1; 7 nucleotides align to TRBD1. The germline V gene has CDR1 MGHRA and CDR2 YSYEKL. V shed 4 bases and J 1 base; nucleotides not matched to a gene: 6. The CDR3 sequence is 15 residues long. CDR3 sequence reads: CASSRPDRENTEAFF. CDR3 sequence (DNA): TGCGCCAGCAGCCGGCCCGACAGGGAGAACACTGAAGCTTTCTTT.

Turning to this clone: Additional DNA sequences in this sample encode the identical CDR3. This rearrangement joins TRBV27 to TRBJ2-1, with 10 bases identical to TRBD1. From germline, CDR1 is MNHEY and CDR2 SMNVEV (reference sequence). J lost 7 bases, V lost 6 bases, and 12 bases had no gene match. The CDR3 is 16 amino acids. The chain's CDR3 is CASRDHGTGALNEQFF. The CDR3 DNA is TGTGCCAGCAGAGATCACGGGACAGGGGCCCTGAATGAGCAGTTCTTC.